This passage covers 18 T cell receptor beta chains from one sample sequenced in a study of T cell repertoires in cytomegalovirus infection. TCRdb re-analysed the reads in MiXCR, keeping a single row per CDR3 protein. The sample has roughly 320,000 distinct CDR3 sequences; 9.6% are singletons. Sequenced input: PBMCs. The origin of the receptors is a human donor in good health (CMV status not recorded). Some clones in this sample may be carry-over from other donors' samples.

This clonotype has only a few counts. The CDR3 DNA follows: TGTGCCAGCAGCCCAAGGACAGGGCAGGGCTACGAGCAGTACTTC. It encodes CASSPRTGQGYEQYF. The chain links TRBV5-4 to TRBJ2-7, with 8 positions matching TRBD1. Germline V lookup: CDR1 SGHNT, CDR2 YYREEE (reference sequence). V shed 4 bases and J 3 bases; nucleotides not matched to a gene: 9. The CDR3 loop spans 15 amino acids. Together with reference TRBV5-4 and TRBJ2-7, the CDR3 gives the full variable domain: ETGVTQSPTHLIKTRGQQVTLRCSSQSGHNTVSWYQQALGQGPQFIFQYYREEENGRGNFPPRFSGLQFPNYSSELNVNALELDDSALYLCASSPRTGQGYEQYFGPGTRLTVT.

Ten or more counts support this clonotype. This rearrangement joins TRBV28 to TRBJ2-7; 7 nucleotides align to TRBD1. Germline V lookup: CDR1 MDHEN, CDR2 SYDVKM. CDR3 length equals 13 residues. The V segment lost 4 bases and the J segment 4 bases; nucleotides outside the gene matches: 4. CDR3 coding DNA: TGTGCCAGCAGTTCCGGACAGGAGTACGAGCAGTACGTC. Translating gives CASSSGQEYEQYV.

This clonotype was picked up many times. The chain combines TRBV7-2 with TRBJ2-3, with TRBD2 identical over 13 bases. Germline CDR1 is SGHTA and CDR2 is FQGNSA. This CDR3 contains 17 residues. Germline trimming cut 4 bases from V and 6 bases from J; bases unmatched to any gene: 10. The CDR3 sequence is CASSWGGLAGTADTQYF. In nucleotides, the CDR3 is TGTGCCAGCAGCTGGGGGGGACTAGCGGGGACGGCGGATACGCAGTATTTT.

This clonotype was picked up a small number of times. The chain combines TRBV6-5 with TRBJ1-1; possible D gene TRBD1, 6 bases. CDR1 is MNHEY, CDR2 SVGAGI, per germline. The CDR3 extends over 14 amino acids. V was pared by 6 bases and J by 5 bases, with 16 bases between. The CDR3 DNA reads TGTGCCAGCAGGTACAGGGAGGTAGGGACTGAAGCTTTCTTT. Amino acids: CASRYREVGTEAFF.

Comment on this clonotype: Its ends do not fully match the called genes, so a read error is possible. The chain couples TRBV6-2 or TRBV6-3 to TRBJ1-2; 9 positions match TRBD1. The CDR3 sequence is 15 residues long. CDR1 and CDR2 from the germline V gene are MNHEY and SVGEGT. The CDR3, as DNA: TGTGCCGGCAGTACACAGGGGGCGAAGTATGGTGGCTACACCTTC. It codes for CAGSTQGAKYGGYTF.

In its sample, this clonotype was seen many times. The chain joins TRBV7-2 to TRBJ2-7; TRBD2 might be the D (6 bases). The CDR3 sequence is 14 residues long. Trimming removed 5 bases from V and 0 bases from J, with 11 bases in between. The germline V gene has CDR1 SGHTA and CDR2 FQGNSA. The CDR3 sequence: CASSLGGYSYEQYF. CDR3 DNA sequence: TGTGCCAGCAGCCTTGGGGGGTACTCCTACGAGCAGTACTTC. The complete variable domain, with remaining parts taken from reference TRBV7-2 and TRBJ2-7, reads GAGVSQSPSNKVTEKGKDVELRCDPISGHTALYWYRQSLGQGLEFLIYFQGNSAPDKSGLPSDRFSAERTGGSVSTLTIQRTQQEDSAVYLCASSLGGYSYEQYFGPGTRLTVT.

This clonotype was recorded at least ten times. The rearrangement uses TRBV7-2 and TRBJ2-4, with 8 bases matching TRBD1. The trim removed 5 bases at V and 2 bases at J, leaving 2 bases unmatched. This CDR3 region has 14 residues. CDR1 and CDR2 (germline): SGHTA, FQGNSA. The CDR3 region is CASSRQGTKNIQYF. The DNA of the CDR3 is TGTGCCAGCAGCAGACAGGGGACCAAAAACATTCAGTACTTC.

This clonotype was counted many times. J is TRBJ1-2 and V is TRBV28; no clear D gene. The CDR3 covers 13 residues. V was pared by 5 bases and J by 4 bases, with 11 bases between. Germline assignment: CDR1 MDHEN and CDR2 SYDVKM. CDR3 residues: CASSIGSVYGYTF. CDR3 nucleotide sequence: TGTGCCAGCAGTATCGGATCGGTCTATGGCTACACCTTC.

The table lists this clonotype with many counts. The chain employs TRBV7-2 and TRBJ1-6, with D possibly matching TRBD1 (5 bases). CDR3 length: 15 residues. Trimming left V 2 bases short and J 11 bases short, with 16 bases between. CDR1 is SGHTA and CDR2 is FQGNSA in the germline V gene. The CDR3 nucleotides read TGTGCCAGCAGCTTACCGAGGACACAGTTTCCACCCCTCCACTTT. This encodes CASSLPRTQFPPLHF.

The chain uses TRBV29-1 and TRBJ1-2, with D tentatively TRBD1 (5 bases). V was pared by 6 bases and J by 8 bases, with 19 bases between. Looked up from germline, CDR1 is SQVTM and CDR2 is ANQGSEA. The CDR3 length is 13 residues. The CDR3 region has the DNA TGCAGCGTCGGCCGGGCCCTCGGGGGGGGCTACACCTTC. Its protein is CSVGRALGGGYTF.

This clonotype was counted ten times or more. This CDR3 is CASSPPNYYGYTF. In DNA, the CDR3 is TGTGCCAGCAGCCCCCCAAACTACTATGGCTACACCTTC. The chain joins TRBV7-2 to TRBJ1-2; D gene uncertain. Looked up from germline, CDR1 is SGHTA and CDR2 is FQGNSA. This CDR3 spans 13 amino acids. With 5 bases removed from V and 3 bases from J, the gap between germline ends came to 10 bases.

This clonotype has a count of ten or more. This chain connects TRBV7-8 to TRBJ2-3; 9 bases align to TRBD1. V was clipped by 3 bases and J by 7 bases; unmatched bases: 5. CDR1 and CDR2 (germline): SGHVS, FQNEAQ. The CDR3 contains 14 residues. The CDR3 spells CASSLGTGTNTQYF. Written as DNA, the CDR3 is TGTGCCAGCAGCTTGGGGACAGGGACAAATACGCAGTATTTT.

This clonotype was counted only a few times. CDR3 in DNA: TGTGCCAGCAGTTTTACGATGGACAATCCCCAGCATTTT. This sequence encodes CASSFTMDNPQHF. The chain joins TRBV27 to TRBJ1-5; tentatively, D is TRBD1 (5 bases). From germline, CDR1 is MNHEY and CDR2 SMNVEV (reference sequence). The CDR3 runs to 13 residues. V lost 3 bases and J 10 bases, leaving 13 bases between the germline ends.

This clonotype was picked up many times. The chain has TRBV5-5 and TRBJ2-6, with no clear D. The V gene lost 3 bases and the J gene lost 2 bases, with 3 bases spanning the gap. CDR1 and CDR2 (germline): SGHKS, YYEKEE (reference sequence). The CDR3 has 13 amino acids. CDR3 sequence (DNA): TGTGCCAGCAGCTGGACTGGGGCCAACGTCCTGACTTTC. Its protein is CASSWTGANVLTF.

This clonotype was detected a few times. The genes are TRBV20-1 and TRBJ1-6; no clear D gene. In germline, CDR1 is DFQATT, CDR2 SNEGSKA (reference sequence). V was cut by 0 bases and J by 7 bases, with 13 bases left in between. CDR3 length: 15 residues. The CDR3 loop reads CSARESRRRNSPLHF. In DNA form, the CDR3 reads TGCAGTGCTAGAGAATCCCGAAGGCGGAATTCACCCCTCCACTTT.

In its sample, this clonotype was seen many times. The rearrangement joins TRBV28 to TRBJ2-7, with D tentatively TRBD2 (6 bases). Trimming took off 6 bases at V and 3 bases at J, with 12 bases between the two ends. Germline CDR1 is MDHEN and CDR2 is SYDVKM. This CDR3 contains 13 residues. The CDR3 protein is CASSPGGFYEQYV. CDR3 DNA sequence: TGTGCCAGCAGCCCCGGGGGATTCTACGAGCAGTACGTC.

This clonotype occurred many times. The chain has TRBV7-3 and TRBJ2-2; a possible D gene is TRBD1 (6 bases). The V gene's germline CDR1 is SGHTA and CDR2 FQGTGA. The CDR3 has 15 amino acids. The V gene lost 2 bases and the J gene lost 5 bases, with 12 bases spanning the gap. This chain's CDR3 is CASSLGTLPTGELFF. CDR3 DNA: TGTGCCAGCAGCTTAGGGACACTTCCAACCGGGGAGCTGTTTTTT.

The table lists this clonotype with many counts. The V and J genes are TRBV14 and TRBJ1-4; D gene unclear. CDR3 length: 16 residues. The ends were cut back, 4 bases at V and 0 bases at J, with 12 bases in the middle. CDR1 SGHDN and CDR2 FVKESK come from the germline V gene. CDR3 loop: CASSRNPTTTNEKLFF. Here the CDR3 DNA reads TGTGCCAGCAGCCGCAATCCGACTACAACTAATGAAAAACTGTTTTTT. Using reference TRBV14 and TRBJ1-4 for the parts outside the CDR3, the full variable domain is EAGVTQFPSHSVIEKGQTVTLRCDPISGHDNLYWYRRVMGKEIKFLLHFVKESKQDESGMPNNRFLAERTGGTYSTLKVQPAELEDSGVYFCASSRNPTTTNEKLFFGSGTQLSVL.